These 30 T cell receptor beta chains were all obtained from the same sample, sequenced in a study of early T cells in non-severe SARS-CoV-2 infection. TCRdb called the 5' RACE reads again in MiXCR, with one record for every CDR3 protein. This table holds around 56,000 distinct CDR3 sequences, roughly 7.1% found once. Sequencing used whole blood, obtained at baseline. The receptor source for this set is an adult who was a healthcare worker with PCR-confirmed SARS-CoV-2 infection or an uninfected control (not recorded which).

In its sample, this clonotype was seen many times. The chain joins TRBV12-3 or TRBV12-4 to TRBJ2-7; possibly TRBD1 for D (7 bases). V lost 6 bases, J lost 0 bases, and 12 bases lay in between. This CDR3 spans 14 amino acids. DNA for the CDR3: TGTGCCAGCAGACGACAGGGACTCTCCTACGAGCAGTACTTC. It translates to CASRRQGLSYEQYF.

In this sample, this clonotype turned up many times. CDR3 region: CATSREPKTSQHTDTQYF. In nucleotides, the CDR3 is TGTGCCACCAGCAGAGAGCCCAAGACTTCGCAACACACAGATACGCAGTATTTT. This chain links TRBV15 with TRBJ2-3; D not resolved. Germline CDR1 LNHNV, CDR2 YYDKDF (reference sequence). The CDR3 length is 18 residues. The V end was cut by 0 bases, the J end by 2 bases, with 18 bases between. Combining the CDR3 with reference TRBV15 and TRBJ2-3 gives the whole variable domain DAMVIQNPRYQVTQFGKPVTLSCSQTLNHNVMYWYQQKSSQAPKLLFHYYDKDFNNEADTPDNFQSRRPNTSFCFLDIRSPGLGDTAMYLCATSREPKTSQHTDTQYFGPGTRLTVL.

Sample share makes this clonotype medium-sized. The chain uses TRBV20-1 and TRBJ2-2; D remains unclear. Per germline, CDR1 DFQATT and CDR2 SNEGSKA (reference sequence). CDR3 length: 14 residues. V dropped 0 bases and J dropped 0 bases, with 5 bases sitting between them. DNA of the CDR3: TGCAGTGCTAGAGATCACACGAACACCGGGGAGCTGTTTTTT. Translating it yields CSARDHTNTGELFF.

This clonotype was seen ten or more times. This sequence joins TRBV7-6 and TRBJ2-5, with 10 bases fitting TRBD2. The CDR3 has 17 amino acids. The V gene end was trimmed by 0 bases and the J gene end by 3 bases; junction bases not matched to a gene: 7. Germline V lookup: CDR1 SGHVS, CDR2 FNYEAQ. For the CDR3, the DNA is TGTGCCAGCAGCTTAGCATATAGCGGGAGGAAGGAAGAGACCCAGTACTTC. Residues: CASSLAYSGRKEETQYF. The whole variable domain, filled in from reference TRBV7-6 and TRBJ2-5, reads GAGVSQSPRYKVTKRGQDVALRCDPISGHVSLYWYRQALGQGPEFLTYFNYEAQQDKSGLPNDRFSAERPEGSISTLTIQRTEQRDSAMYRCASSLAYSGRKEETQYFGPGTRLLVL.

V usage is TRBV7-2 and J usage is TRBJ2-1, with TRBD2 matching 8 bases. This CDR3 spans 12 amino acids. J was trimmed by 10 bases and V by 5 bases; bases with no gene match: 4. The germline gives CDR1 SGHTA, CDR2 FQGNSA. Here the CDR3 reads CASSLRLAEQFF. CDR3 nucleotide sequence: TGTGCCAGCAGCCTACGACTAGCGGAGCAGTTCTTC.

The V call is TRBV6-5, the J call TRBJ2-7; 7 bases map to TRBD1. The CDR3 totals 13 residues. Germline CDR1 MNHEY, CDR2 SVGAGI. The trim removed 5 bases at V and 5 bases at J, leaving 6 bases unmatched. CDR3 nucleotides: TGTGCCAGCAGTACCGACAGGGCGGACGAGCAGTACTTC. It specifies CASSTDRADEQYF.

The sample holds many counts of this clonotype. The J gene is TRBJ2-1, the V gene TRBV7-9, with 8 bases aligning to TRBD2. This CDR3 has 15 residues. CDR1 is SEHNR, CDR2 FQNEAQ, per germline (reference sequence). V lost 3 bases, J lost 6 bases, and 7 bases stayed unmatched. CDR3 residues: CASSLVIAGLNEQFF. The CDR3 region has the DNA TGTGCCAGCAGCTTGGTAATAGCGGGACTCAATGAGCAGTTCTTC.

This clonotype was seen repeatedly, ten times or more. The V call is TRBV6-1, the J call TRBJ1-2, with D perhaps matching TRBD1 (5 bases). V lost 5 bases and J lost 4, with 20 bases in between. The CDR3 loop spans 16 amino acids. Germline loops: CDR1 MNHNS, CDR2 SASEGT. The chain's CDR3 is CASSPKGRMGPYGYTF. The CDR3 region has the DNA TGTGCCAGCAGTCCCAAAGGCAGGATGGGACCCTATGGCTACACCTTC.

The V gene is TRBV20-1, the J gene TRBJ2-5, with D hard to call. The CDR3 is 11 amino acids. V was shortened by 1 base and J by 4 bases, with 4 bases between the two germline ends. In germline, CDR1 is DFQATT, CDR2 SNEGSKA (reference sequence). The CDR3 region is CSARGGETQYF. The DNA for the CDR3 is TGCAGTGCTAGAGGGGGAGAGACCCAGTACTTC.

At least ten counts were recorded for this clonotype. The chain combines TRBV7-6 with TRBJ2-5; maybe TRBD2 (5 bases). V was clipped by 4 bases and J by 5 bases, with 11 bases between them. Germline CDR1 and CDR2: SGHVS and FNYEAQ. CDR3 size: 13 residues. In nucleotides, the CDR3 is TGTGCCAGCAGCTATAGTCGGGGTGAGACCCAGTACTTC. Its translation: CASSYSRGETQYF.

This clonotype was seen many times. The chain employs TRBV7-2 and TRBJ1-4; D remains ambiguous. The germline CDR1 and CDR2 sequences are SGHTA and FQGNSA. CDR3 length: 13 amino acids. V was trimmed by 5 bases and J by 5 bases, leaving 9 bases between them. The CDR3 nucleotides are TGTGCCAGCAGCGCGGAAGCAAATGAAAAACTGTTTTTT. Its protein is CASSAEANEKLFF.

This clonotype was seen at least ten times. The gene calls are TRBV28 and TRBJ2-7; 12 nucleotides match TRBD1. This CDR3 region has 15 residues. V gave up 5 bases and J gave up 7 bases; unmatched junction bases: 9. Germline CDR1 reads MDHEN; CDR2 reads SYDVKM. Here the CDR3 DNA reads TGTGCCAGCAGTACCCCAGGGACAGGGGGCGGAGAGCAGTACTTC. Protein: CASSTPGTGGGEQYF.

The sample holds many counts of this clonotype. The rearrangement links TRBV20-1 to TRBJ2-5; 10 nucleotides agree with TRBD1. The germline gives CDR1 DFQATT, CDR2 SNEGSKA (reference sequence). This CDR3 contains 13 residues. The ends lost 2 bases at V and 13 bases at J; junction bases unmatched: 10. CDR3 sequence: CSARKTSGTGAYF. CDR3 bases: TGCAGTGCTAGAAAAACCTCCGGGACAGGGGCGTACTTC.

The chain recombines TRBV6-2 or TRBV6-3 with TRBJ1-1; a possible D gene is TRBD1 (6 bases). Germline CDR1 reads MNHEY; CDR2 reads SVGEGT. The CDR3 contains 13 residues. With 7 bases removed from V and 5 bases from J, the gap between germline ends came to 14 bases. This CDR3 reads CASNNARGTEAFF. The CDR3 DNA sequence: TGTGCCAGCAATAATGCCAGGGGTACTGAAGCTTTCTTT.

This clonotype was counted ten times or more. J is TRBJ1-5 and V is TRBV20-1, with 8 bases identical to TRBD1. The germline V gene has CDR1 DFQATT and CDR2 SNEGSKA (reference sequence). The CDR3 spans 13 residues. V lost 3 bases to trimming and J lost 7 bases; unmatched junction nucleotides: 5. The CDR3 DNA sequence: TGCAGTGCTAGGACAGGGGAGGGGCAGCCCCAGCATTTT. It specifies CSARTGEGQPQHF.

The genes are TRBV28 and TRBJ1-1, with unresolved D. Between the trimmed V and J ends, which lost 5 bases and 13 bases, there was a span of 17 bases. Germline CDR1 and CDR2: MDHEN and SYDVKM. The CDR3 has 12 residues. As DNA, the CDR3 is TGTGCCAGCAGTCCAACTCGACTTTTATTTTTCTTT. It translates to CASSPTRLLFFF.

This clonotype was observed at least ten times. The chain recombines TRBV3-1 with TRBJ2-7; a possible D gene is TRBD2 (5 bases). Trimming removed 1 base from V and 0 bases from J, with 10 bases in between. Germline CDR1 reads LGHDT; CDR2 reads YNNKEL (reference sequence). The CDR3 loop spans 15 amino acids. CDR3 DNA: TGTGCCAGCAGCCAAGCCGGAGGCGGCTCCTACGAGCAGTACTTC. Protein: CASSQAGGGSYEQYF.

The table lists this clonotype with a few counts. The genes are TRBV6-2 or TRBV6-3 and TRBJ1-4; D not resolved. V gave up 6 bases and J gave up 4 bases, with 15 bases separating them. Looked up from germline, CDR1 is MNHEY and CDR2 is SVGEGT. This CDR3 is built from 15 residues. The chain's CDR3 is CASSKTTGNNEKLFF. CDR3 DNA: TGTGCCAGCAGCAAAACGACCGGAAATAATGAAAAACTGTTTTTT.

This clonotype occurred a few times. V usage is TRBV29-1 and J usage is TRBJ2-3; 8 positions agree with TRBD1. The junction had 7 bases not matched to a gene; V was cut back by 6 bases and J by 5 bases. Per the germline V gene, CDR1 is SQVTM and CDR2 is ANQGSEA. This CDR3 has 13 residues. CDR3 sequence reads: CSVRTGLVDTQYF. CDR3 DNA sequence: TGCAGCGTAAGGACAGGGTTAGTAGATACGCAGTATTTT.

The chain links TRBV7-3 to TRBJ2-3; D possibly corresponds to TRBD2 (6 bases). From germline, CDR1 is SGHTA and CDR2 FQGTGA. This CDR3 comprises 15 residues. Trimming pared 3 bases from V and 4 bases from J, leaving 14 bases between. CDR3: CASSLRAGRADTQYF. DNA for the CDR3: TGTGCCAGCAGCTTGCGAGCGGGCAGGGCAGATACGCAGTATTTT.

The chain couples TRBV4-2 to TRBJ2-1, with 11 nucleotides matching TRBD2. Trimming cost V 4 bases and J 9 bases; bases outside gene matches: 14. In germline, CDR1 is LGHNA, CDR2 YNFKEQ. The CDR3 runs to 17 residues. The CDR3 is CASSPGGSGRASGEQFF. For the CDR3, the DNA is TGTGCCAGCAGCCCCGGAGGTAGCGGGAGGGCCAGTGGTGAGCAGTTCTTC.

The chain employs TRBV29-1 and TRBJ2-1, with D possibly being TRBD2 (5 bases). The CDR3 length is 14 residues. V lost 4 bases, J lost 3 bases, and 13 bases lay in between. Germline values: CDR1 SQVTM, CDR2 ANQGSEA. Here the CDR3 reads CSVVGSVSYNEQFF. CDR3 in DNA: TGCAGCGTTGTAGGTAGCGTAAGCTACAATGAGCAGTTCTTC.

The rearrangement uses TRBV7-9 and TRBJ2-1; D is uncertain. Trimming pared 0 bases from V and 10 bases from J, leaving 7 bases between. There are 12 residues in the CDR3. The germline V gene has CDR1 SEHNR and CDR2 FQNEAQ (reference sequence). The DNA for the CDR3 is TGTGCCAGCAGCTTAGCACCCCGCGAGCAGTTCTTC. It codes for CASSLAPREQFF. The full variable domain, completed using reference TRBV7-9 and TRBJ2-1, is DTGVSQNPRHKITKRGQNVTFRCDPISEHNRLYWYRQTLGQGPEFLTYFQNEAQLEKSRLLSDRFSAERPKGSFSTLEIQRTEQGDSAMYLCASSLAPREQFFGPGTRLTVL.

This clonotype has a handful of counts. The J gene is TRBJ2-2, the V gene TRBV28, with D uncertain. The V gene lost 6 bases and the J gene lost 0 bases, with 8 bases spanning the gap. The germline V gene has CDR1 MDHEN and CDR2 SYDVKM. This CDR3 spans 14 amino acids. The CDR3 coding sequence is TGTGCCAGCAGAGGTGTTCCGAACACCGGGGAGCTGTTTTTT. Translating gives CASRGVPNTGELFF.

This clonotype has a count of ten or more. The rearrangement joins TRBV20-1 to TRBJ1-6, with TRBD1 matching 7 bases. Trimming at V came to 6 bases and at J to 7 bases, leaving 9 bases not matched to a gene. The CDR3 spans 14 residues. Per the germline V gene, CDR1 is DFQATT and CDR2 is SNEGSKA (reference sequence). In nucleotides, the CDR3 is TGCAGTGCGAGACAGGGCGGACCGAATTCACCCCTCCACTTT. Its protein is CSARQGGPNSPLHF.

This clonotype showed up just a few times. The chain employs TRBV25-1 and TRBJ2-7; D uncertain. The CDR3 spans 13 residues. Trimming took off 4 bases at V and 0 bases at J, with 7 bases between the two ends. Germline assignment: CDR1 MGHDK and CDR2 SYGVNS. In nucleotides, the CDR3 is TGTGCCAGCAGTGTCGACGGCTCCTACGAGCAGTACTTC. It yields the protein CASSVDGSYEQYF.

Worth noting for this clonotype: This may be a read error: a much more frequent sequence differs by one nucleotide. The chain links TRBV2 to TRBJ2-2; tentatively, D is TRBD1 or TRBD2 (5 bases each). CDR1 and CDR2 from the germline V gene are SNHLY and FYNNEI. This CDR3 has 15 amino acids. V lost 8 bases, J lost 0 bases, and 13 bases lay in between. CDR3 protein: CASASQDTNTGELFF. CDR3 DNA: TGTGCCAGCGCTAGCCAGGACACGAACACCGGGGAGCTGTTTTTT.

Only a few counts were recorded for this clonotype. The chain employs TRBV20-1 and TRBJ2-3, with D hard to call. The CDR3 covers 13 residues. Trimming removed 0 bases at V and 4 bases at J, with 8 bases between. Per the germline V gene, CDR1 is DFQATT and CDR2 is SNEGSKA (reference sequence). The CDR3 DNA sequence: TGCAGTGCTAGAGATATCCGAGCAGATACGCAGTATTTT. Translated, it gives CSARDIRADTQYF.

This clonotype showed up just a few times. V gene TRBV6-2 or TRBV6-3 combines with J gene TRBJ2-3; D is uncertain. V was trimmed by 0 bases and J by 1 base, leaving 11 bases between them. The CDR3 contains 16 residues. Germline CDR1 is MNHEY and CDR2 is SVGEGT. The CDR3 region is CASSYSWRLRTDTQYF. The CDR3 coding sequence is TGTGCCAGCAGTTACTCGTGGCGGTTACGCACAGATACGCAGTATTTT.

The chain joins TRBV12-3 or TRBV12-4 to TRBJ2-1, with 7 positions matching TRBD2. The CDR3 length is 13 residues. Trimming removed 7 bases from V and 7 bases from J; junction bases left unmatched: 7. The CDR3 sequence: CASTVAGLNEQFF. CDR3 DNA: TGTGCCAGCACCGTAGCGGGTCTGAATGAGCAGTTCTTC.